These 9 T cell receptor beta chains were sequenced from one sample in a study of blood T cell repertoires in COVID-19. The repertoire was sequenced with immunoSEQ multiplex PCR; TCRdb's copy has only in-frame clones and lacks some. The table records approximately 200,000 clones, over 75% of them present only once. Material for sequencing was peripheral blood. Every receptor here comes from a woman aged 50 to 65 with acute or convalescent COVID-19.

The gene calls are TRBV5-6 and TRBJ2-5, with TRBD2 identical over 9 bases. Germline values: CDR1 SGHDT, CDR2 YYEEEE. V dropped 2 bases and J dropped 5; count of bases not matched to a gene: 4. The CDR3 contains 14 residues. For the CDR3, the DNA is TGTGCCAGCAGCTTCGGGACTAGCTGGGAGACCCAGTACTTC. Amino acid sequence: CASSFGTSWETQYF.

The chain's CDR3 is CASSINRQGASDEQYF. The CDR3 DNA reads as TGTGCCAGCAGTATTAACCGACAGGGGGCTAGCGACGAGCAGTACTTC. This chain joins TRBV6-6 and TRBJ2-7; 10 positions match TRBD1. CDR3 length equals 16 residues. Germline CDR1 reads MNHNY; CDR2 reads SVGAGI (reference sequence). J gave up 5 bases and V 5 bases, and 12 bases lay outside the gene matches.

This chain joins TRBV30 and TRBJ2-5; 9 bases are shared with TRBD2. Germline V gene sequence: CDR1 GTSNPN, CDR2 SVGIG (reference sequence). This CDR3 is 15 amino acids long. The trim removed 0 bases at V and 3 bases at J, leaving 5 bases unmatched. As DNA, the CDR3 is TGTGCCTGGAGTGTAAGCCTAGCGGGGAAAGAGACCCAGTACTTC. Its translation: CAWSVSLAGKETQYF.

The rearrangement joins TRBV7-2 to TRBJ1-2; 7 bases line up with TRBD1. Germline V gene lookup returns CDR1 SGHTA and CDR2 FQGNSA. CDR3 size: 13 residues. J was trimmed by 8 bases and V by 5 bases; bases with no gene match: 8. The chain's CDR3 is CASSLSDRRGYTF. CDR3 nucleotides: TGTGCCAGCAGCCTTTCGGACAGGCGAGGCTACACCTTC.

The count of this clone is one. The chain couples TRBV6-1 to TRBJ2-2; D might be TRBD1 (6 bases). CDR1 is MNHNS, CDR2 SASEGT, per germline. V lost 2 bases and J lost 0, with 16 bases in between. The CDR3 totals 18 residues. This CDR3 is CASSEFSNRASNTGELFF. CDR3 DNA: TGTGCCAGCAGTGAATTTTCTAACAGGGCTTCGAACACCGGGGAGCTGTTTTTT.

This sequence joins TRBV19 and TRBJ1-6; D not certain. The germline V gene encodes CDR1 LNHDA and CDR2 SQIVND (reference sequence). The CDR3 sequence is 16 residues long. V lost 4 bases and J 10 bases, leaving 20 bases between the germline ends. The CDR3 loop is CASSTPRGQRGSPLHF. CDR3 sequence (DNA): TGTGCCAGTAGTACACCCCGTGGGCAGAGAGGGTCACCCCTCCACTTT.

The J gene is TRBJ2-6, the V gene TRBV25-1, with 7 bases matching TRBD1. The CDR3 contains 18 residues. Germline values: CDR1 MGHDK, CDR2 SYGVNS. The V segment lost 6 bases and the J segment 3 bases; nucleotides outside the gene matches: 14. CDR3 nucleotides: TGTGCCAGCAGAGTCCAGACAGGGCCCCAGTGTGGGGCCAACGTCCTGACTTTC. Residues: CASRVQTGPQCGANVLTF.

This clone appeared many times. Compared with germline, one end of the junction differs, possibly owing to a read error. The chain is built from TRBV29-1 and TRBJ1-1; 8 positions agree with TRBD1. CDR1 SQVTM and CDR2 ANQGSEA come from the germline V gene. This CDR3 has 14 residues. CDR3 DNA: TGCAGCGCGCTAGACAGGGGCTGGAACAATGAAGCTTTCTTT. The encoded protein is CSALDRGWNNEAFF.

The chain joins TRBV27 to TRBJ2-3; D unresolved. Germline V lookup: CDR1 MNHEY, CDR2 SMNVEV (reference sequence). The CDR3 totals 18 residues. V shed 0 bases and J shed 4 bases, with 20 bases lying between them. CDR3 sequence (DNA): TGTGCCAGCAGTTTATCCGCACATGAGCAACTTCAGGCAGATACGCAGTATTTT. As protein: CASSLSAHEQLQADTQYF.